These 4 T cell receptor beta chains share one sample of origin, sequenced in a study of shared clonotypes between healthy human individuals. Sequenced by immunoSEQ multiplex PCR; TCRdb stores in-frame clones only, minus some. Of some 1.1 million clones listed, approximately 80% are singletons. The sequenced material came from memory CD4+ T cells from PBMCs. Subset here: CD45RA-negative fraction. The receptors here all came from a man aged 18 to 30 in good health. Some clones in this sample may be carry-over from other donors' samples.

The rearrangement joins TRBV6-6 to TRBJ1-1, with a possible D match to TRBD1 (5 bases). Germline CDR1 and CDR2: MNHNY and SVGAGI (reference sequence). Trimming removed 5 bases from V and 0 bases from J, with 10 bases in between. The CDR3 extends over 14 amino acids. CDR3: CASSPGRMNTEAFF. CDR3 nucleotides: TGTGCCAGCAGTCCGGGACGGATGAACACTGAAGCTTTCTTT.

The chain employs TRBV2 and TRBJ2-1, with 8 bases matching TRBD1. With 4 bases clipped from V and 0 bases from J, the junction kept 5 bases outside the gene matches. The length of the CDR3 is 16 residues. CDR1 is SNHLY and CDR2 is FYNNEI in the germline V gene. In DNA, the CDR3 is TGTGCCAGCAGTGGTTTGGGGACAGGCTCCTACAATGAGCAGTTCTTC. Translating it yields CASSGLGTGSYNEQFF.

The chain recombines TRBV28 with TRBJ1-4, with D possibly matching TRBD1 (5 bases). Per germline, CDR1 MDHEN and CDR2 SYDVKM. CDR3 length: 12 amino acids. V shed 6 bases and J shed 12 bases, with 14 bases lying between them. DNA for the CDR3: TGTGCCAGCAGAGCGGGGGGGAGGGAACTGTTTTTT. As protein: CASRAGGRELFF.

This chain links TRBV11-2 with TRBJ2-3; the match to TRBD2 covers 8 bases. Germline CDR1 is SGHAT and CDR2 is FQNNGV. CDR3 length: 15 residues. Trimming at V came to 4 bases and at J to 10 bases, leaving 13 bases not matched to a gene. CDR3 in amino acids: CASSSGTRDYWAQYF. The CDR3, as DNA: TGTGCCAGCAGCTCCGGGACTAGAGACTATTGGGCGCAGTATTTT.